A single sample is the source of the 20 T cell receptor beta chains below, sequenced in a study of blood T cells in healthy people across ages. Primed by a sample-barcoded 5' primer and a J-beta primer mix, a second PCR proceeded for roughly 7 to 12 cycles. TCRdb ran MiXCR on the 5' RACE reads and lists one entry per CDR3 protein. The profile shows more than 600,000 distinct CDR3 sequences, 20% to 25% of them singletons. These data are also associated with another study on T cells of mothers and their children.

Material: blood. These receptors all stem from a boy aged 10-17 years in good health.

This sequence joins TRBV3-1 and TRBJ2-1; D possibly corresponds to TRBD1 (5 bases). Germline V lookup: CDR1 LGHDT, CDR2 YNNKEL (reference sequence). The V end was cut by 4 bases, the J end by 5 bases, with 18 bases between. This CDR3 is 16 amino acids long. This chain's CDR3 is CASSLPKGISDNEQFF. In DNA form, the CDR3 reads TGTGCCAGCAGCCTGCCGAAGGGGATTAGTGACAATGAGCAGTTCTTC.

There are a few counts of this clonotype. This chain joins TRBV11-2 and TRBJ2-5; TRBD1 matches 8 bases. The CDR3 consists of 15 residues. V dropped 1 base and J dropped 3; count of bases not matched to a gene: 4. Germline assignment: CDR1 SGHAT and CDR2 FQNNGV. The CDR3 here is CASSLGTGKKETQYF. The CDR3 DNA reads as TGTGCCAGCAGCTTAGGGACAGGGAAAAAAGAGACCCAGTACTTC. Looking up the rest from reference TRBV11-2 and TRBJ2-5 gives the full variable domain: EAGVAQSPRYKIIEKRQSVAFWCNPISGHATLYWYQQILGQGPKLLIQFQNNGVVDDSQLPKDRFSAERLKGVDSTLKIQPAKLEDSAVYLCASSLGTGKKETQYFGPGTRLLVL.

The chain couples TRBV6-5 to TRBJ1-1, with no clear D. The CDR3 sequence is 15 residues long. Trimming cost V 2 bases and J 2 bases, with 12 bases left between them. The germline V gene has CDR1 MNHEY and CDR2 SVGAGI. CDR3 residues: CASSYLPVSNTEAFF. CDR3 coding DNA: TGTGCCAGCAGTTACCTTCCCGTCTCAAACACTGAAGCTTTCTTT.

The chain links TRBV7-9 to TRBJ1-2; D not resolved. V lost 2 bases, J lost 2 bases, and 12 bases lay in between. Germline V CDR1 and CDR2: SEHNR, FQNEAQ (reference sequence). The CDR3 runs to 15 residues. In DNA form, the CDR3 reads TGTGCCAGCAGCTTAAATATGGCTTCCAACTATGGCTACACCTTC. Its protein product is CASSLNMASNYGYTF.

This clonotype was counted only a few times. This rearrangement joins TRBV28 to TRBJ2-5; D is undetermined. The V and J ends lost 3 bases and 0 bases respectively, with 11 bases between them. The CDR3 is 15 residues long. CDR1 and CDR2 (germline): MDHEN, SYDVKM. Here the CDR3 reads CASSLRPAYQETQYF. The CDR3 DNA reads TGTGCCAGCAGTTTGCGCCCAGCGTACCAAGAGACCCAGTACTTC.

This clonotype has only a few counts. The chain couples TRBV10-3 to TRBJ2-5; 8 nucleotides line up with TRBD1. The junction had 4 bases not matched to a gene; V was cut back by 0 bases and J by 4 bases. The length of the CDR3 is 15 residues. Per the germline V gene, CDR1 is ENHRY and CDR2 is SYGVKD. The CDR3 nucleotides read TGTGCCATCAGTGAGTCGGCGGACAGGGTAGAGACCCAGTACTTC. Translation: CAISESADRVETQYF.

The V call is TRBV12-3 or TRBV12-4, the J call TRBJ2-7, with a weak D call TRBD1 (6 bases). V was pared by 5 bases and J by 2 bases, with 13 bases between. This CDR3 has 14 amino acids. The CDR3 DNA is TGTGCCAGCAGTCCAGGGGAATTCACCTACGAGCAGTACTTC. Residues: CASSPGEFTYEQYF.

CDR3 protein: CSAELLLAGSYEQYF. The CDR3 DNA reads TGCAGTGCTGAACTACTACTAGCGGGATCTTACGAGCAGTACTTC. This chain joins TRBV20-1 and TRBJ2-7, with 10 positions matching TRBD2. Germline V CDR1 and CDR2: DFQATT, SNEGSKA (reference sequence). The junction had 11 bases not matched to a gene; V was cut back by 5 bases and J by 4 bases. There are 15 residues in the CDR3.

This clonotype was recorded at least ten times. V usage is TRBV12-3 or TRBV12-4 and J usage is TRBJ2-2; 11 nucleotides agree with TRBD2. CDR3 size: 16 residues. With 4 bases clipped from V and 1 base from J, the junction kept 2 bases outside the gene matches. CDR3 loop: CASSSGLAGNTGELFF. The CDR3, as DNA: TGTGCCAGCAGTTCCGGACTAGCGGGGAACACCGGGGAGCTGTTTTTT.

This sequence joins TRBV3-1 and TRBJ2-5; no reliable D call. V was clipped by 3 bases and J by 1 base, with 18 bases between them. This CDR3 is 17 amino acids long. Germline V gene sequence: CDR1 LGHDT, CDR2 YNNKEL (reference sequence). DNA of the CDR3: TGTGCCAGCAGCCAGAGTATGGAGAGATATATCCAAGAGACCCAGTACTTC. Its translation: CASSQSMERYIQETQYF.

V usage is TRBV5-1 and J usage is TRBJ2-7; 7 bases map to TRBD1. Germline loops: CDR1 SGHRS, CDR2 YFSETQ. The CDR3 has 15 amino acids. The junction had 10 bases not matched to a gene; V was cut back by 5 bases and J by 2 bases. The CDR3 here is CASRRRQGEAYEQYF. DNA of the CDR3: TGCGCCAGCAGACGTAGACAGGGAGAGGCCTACGAGCAGTACTTC. Filled out from reference TRBV5-1 and TRBJ2-7, the complete variable domain reads KAGVTQTPRYLIKTRGQQVTLSCSPISGHRSVSWYQQTPGQGLQFLFEYFSETQRNKGNFPGRFSGRQFSNSRSEMNVSTLELGDSALYLCASRRRQGEAYEQYFGPGTRLTVT.

The rearrangement links TRBV20-1 to TRBJ1-3; D call uncertain. The germline V gene encodes CDR1 DFQATT and CDR2 SNEGSKA (reference sequence). Trimming removed 6 bases at V and 4 bases at J, with 10 bases between. The CDR3 consists of 12 residues. CDR3 sequence reads: CSAPVRGNTIYF. The CDR3 nucleotides read TGCAGTGCGCCCGTGAGAGGAAACACCATATATTTT.

There are a few counts of this clonotype. The chain employs TRBV6-2 or TRBV6-3 and TRBJ2-1; 13 positions agree with TRBD2. The end of the DNA fits TRBJ2-7 better, so the J call may be wrong. This CDR3 is 19 amino acids long. Germline V lookup: CDR1 MNHEY, CDR2 SVGEGT. This CDR3 reads CASSYSVAWTSGGVYEQYF. As DNA, the CDR3 is TGTGCCAGCAGTTACTCCGTTGCCTGGACTAGCGGGGGAGTCTACGAGCAGTACTTC.

This clonotype appeared a few times. This chain links TRBV20-1 with TRBJ2-3; no clear D gene. Trimming took 3 bases from V and 4 from J, leaving 17 bases between them. CDR3 length equals 15 residues. Looked up from germline, CDR1 is DFQATT and CDR2 is SNEGSKA (reference sequence). The CDR3 spells CSASLGVLKADTQYF. In DNA form, the CDR3 reads TGCAGTGCTAGTCTGGGTGTTCTGAAGGCAGATACGCAGTATTTT.

The rearrangement uses TRBV14 and TRBJ1-6; maybe TRBD1 (6 bases). The germline gives CDR1 SGHDN, CDR2 FVKESK. The CDR3 length is 14 residues. V lost 5 bases and J lost 10, with 15 bases in between. CDR3 nucleotides: TGTGCCAGCAGCAAGAACAGGGTTTACTCACCCCTCCACTTT. Encoded protein: CASSKNRVYSPLHF.

The chain combines TRBV7-9 with TRBJ2-5, with unresolved D. Deletions cut 2 bases from V and 5 bases from J, with 12 bases between. The CDR3 is 14 residues long. The V gene's germline CDR1 is SEHNR and CDR2 FQNEAQ (reference sequence). The CDR3 is CASSLIQTGETQYF. The DNA of the CDR3 is TGTGCCAGCAGCTTAATACAAACCGGCGAGACCCAGTACTTC.

The V call is TRBV27, the J call TRBJ2-2; 15 bases match TRBD2. The junction had 13 bases not matched to a gene; V was cut back by 0 bases and J by 8 bases. Germline V lookup: CDR1 MNHEY, CDR2 SMNVEV (reference sequence). The CDR3 sequence is 20 residues long. The CDR3 bases are TGTGCCAGCAGTTTATCTTTCTTGGGACTAGCGGGAGGAGGATTAGGGGAGCTGTTTTTT. The encoded protein is CASSLSFLGLAGGGLGELFF.

This clonotype was observed a few times. The V call is TRBV6-1, the J call TRBJ2-5, with D unclear. Germline V gene lookup returns CDR1 MNHNS and CDR2 SASEGT. CDR3 length equals 13 residues. Trimming cost V 4 bases and J 4 bases, with 10 bases left between them. The chain's CDR3 is CASSAGPLETQYF. The CDR3 DNA reads as TGTGCCAGCAGTGCAGGCCCTTTAGAGACCCAGTACTTC.

The rearrangement uses TRBV29-1 and TRBJ2-7; 8 positions agree with TRBD1. CDR1 SQVTM and CDR2 ANQGSEA come from the germline V gene. The CDR3 sequence is 15 residues long. J was trimmed by 1 base and V by 0 bases; bases with no gene match: 5. In DNA, the CDR3 is TGCAGCGTTGAAGATGAGGACAGGGTATCCTACGAGCAGTACTTC. Translating gives CSVEDEDRVSYEQYF.

This clonotype has a handful of counts. J is TRBJ2-5 and V is TRBV24-1, with D possibly matching TRBD1 (5 bases). The CDR3 spans 15 residues. Germline V CDR1 and CDR2: KGHDR, SFDVKD. V was shortened by 7 bases and J by 0 bases, with 14 bases between the two germline ends. CDR3: CATSARQPYQETQYF. In DNA, the CDR3 is TGTGCCACCAGCGCGAGACAGCCGTACCAAGAGACCCAGTACTTC.